The TCR beta chain described here comes from a study of T-cell memory formation after mild COVID-19. On this clonotype itself: What it binds is not known.

TCRdb itself ran the 5' RACE reads through MiXCR, one entry per CDR3 protein. In the table there are 92,000 or so distinct CDR3 sequences, approximately 16% of which are singletons. Findings and limits, study-wide: Of the contracting clones, CD4+ ones lay mainly in CM and EM, and CD8+ ones in EMRA.

The specimen sequenced was PBMCs or a T cell subset sorted from them (not recorded which). The sequence came from a man younger than 35 who had mild COVID-19 (a few samples of this study predate the infection). Cell type and time point are not known.

CDR3 nucleotides: TGCAGTGCTAGCTCCGGGACAGGGGTGTACAATGAGCAGTTCTTC. As protein: CSASSGTGVYNEQFF. The V gene is TRBV20-1, the J gene TRBJ2-1; 10 nucleotides align to TRBD1. Germline V CDR1 and CDR2: DFQATT, SNEGSKA (reference sequence). Trimming took 3 bases from V and 4 from J; bases not matched to a gene: 6. The CDR3 totals 15 residues.